The sequence of this T cell receptor (beta chain) was determined in a study of cytomegalovirus exposure and HLA in healthy donors. Overall study: The 120 or so validation repertoires were reported in a later analysis to have been generated on the same platform as the approximately 700 first-cohort repertoires.

Study observations and caveats: Confirmation was obtained in vitro that three CMV-associated chains are specific for CMV antigens. Overall, around 160 TCR beta chains were annotated as cytomegalovirus-associated.

This table comes from immunoSEQ multiplex PCR, and its TCRdb copy is limited to in-frame clones, with some not included. The table has over 200,000 clones, about nine tenths seen once. Among the roughly 120 subjects of the validation cohort, separate from the approximately 700-subject first cohort, were the donors. Trimming stripped 5 bases from V and 5 bases from J, with 12 bases between. Per the germline V gene, CDR1 is MNHEY and CDR2 is SMNVEV (reference sequence). The CDR3 extends over 13 amino acids. With regard to this clone: Its antigen is as yet unknown.

The receptor's source is a woman aged 18-29 years in good health and CMV-seropositive. The material sequenced was PBMCs. This rearrangement joins TRBV27 to TRBJ1-2; D not certain. The CDR3 is CASSLRTGYGYTF. The CDR3 DNA follows: TGTGCCAGCAGTCTCCGGACGGGATATGGCTACACCTTC.